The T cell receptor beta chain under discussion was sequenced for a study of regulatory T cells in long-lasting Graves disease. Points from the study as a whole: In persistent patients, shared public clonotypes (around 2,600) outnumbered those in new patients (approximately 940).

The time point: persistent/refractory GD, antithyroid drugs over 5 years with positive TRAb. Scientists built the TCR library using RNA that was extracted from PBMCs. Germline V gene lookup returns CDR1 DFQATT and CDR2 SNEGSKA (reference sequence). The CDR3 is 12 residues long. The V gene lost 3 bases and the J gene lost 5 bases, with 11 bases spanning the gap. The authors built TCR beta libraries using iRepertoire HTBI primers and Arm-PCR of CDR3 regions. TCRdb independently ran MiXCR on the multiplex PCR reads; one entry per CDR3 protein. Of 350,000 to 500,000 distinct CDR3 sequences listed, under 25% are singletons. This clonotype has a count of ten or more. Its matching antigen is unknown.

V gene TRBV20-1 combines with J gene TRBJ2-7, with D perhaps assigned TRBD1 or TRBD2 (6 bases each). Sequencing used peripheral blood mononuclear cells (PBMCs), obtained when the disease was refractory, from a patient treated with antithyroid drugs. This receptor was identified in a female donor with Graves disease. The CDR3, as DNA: TGCAGTGCTAGGGAGGGGGGCCACGAGCAGTACTTC. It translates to CSAREGGHEQYF.